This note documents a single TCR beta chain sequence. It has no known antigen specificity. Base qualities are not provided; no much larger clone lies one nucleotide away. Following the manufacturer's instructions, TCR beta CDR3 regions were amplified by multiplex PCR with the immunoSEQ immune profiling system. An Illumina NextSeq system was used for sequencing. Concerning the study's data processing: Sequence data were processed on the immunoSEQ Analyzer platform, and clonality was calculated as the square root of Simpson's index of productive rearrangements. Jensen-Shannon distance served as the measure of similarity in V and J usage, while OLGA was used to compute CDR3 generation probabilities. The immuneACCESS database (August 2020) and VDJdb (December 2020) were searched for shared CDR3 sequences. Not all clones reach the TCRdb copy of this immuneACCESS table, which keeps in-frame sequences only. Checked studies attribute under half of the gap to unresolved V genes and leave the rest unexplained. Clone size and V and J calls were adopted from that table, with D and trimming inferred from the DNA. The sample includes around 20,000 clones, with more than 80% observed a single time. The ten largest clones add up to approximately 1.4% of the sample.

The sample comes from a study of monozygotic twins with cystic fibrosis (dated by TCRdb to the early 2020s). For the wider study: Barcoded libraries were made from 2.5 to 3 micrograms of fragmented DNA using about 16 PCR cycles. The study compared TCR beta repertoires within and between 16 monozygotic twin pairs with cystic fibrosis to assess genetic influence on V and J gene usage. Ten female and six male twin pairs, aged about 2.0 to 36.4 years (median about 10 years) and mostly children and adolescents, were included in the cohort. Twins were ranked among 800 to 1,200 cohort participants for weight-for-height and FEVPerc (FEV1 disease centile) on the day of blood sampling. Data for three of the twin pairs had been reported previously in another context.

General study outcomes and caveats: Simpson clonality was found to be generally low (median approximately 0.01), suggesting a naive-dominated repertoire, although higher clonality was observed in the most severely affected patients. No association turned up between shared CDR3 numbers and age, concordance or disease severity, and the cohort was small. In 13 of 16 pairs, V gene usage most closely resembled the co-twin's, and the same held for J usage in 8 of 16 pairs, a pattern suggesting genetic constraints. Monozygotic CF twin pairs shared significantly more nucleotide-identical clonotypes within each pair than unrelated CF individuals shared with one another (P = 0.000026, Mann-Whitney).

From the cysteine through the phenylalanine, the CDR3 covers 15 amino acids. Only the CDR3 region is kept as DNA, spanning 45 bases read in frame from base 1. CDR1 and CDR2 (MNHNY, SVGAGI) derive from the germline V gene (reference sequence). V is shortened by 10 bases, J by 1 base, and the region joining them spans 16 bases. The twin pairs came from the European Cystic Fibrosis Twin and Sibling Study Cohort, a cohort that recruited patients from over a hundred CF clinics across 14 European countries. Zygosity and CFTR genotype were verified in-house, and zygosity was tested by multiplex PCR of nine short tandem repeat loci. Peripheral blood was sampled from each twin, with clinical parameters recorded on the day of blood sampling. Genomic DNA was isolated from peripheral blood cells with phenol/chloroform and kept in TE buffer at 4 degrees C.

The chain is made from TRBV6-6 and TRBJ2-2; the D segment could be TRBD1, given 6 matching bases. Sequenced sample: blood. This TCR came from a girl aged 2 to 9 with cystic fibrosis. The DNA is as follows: TGTGCCATCCTTGAGGGGGAATTGAACACCGGGGAGCTGTTTTTT. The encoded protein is CAILEGELNTGELFF.